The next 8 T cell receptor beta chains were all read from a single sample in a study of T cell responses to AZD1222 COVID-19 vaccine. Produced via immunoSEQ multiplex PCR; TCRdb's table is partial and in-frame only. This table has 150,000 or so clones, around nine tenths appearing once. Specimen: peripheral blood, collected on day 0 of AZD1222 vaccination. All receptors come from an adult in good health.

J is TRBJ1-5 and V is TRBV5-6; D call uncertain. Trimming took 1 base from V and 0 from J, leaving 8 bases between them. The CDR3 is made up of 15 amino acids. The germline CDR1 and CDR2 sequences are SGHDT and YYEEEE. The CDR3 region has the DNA TGTGCCAGCAGCTTGACCGGCGCTAGCAATCAGCCCCAGCATTTT. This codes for CASSLTGASNQPQHF.

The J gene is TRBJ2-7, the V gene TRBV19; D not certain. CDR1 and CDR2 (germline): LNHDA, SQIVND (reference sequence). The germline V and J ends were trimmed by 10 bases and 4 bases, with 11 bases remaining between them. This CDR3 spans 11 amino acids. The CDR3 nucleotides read TGTGCCACCCTCATACAGTACGAGCAGTACTTC. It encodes CATLIQYEQYF.

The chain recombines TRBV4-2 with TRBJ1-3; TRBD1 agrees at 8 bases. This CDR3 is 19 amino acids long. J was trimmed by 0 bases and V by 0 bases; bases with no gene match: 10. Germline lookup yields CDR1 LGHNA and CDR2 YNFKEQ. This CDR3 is CASSQDLTGGLGSGNTIYF. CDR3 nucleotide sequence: TGTGCCAGCAGCCAAGATCTAACAGGGGGACTGGGCTCTGGAAACACCATATATTTT.

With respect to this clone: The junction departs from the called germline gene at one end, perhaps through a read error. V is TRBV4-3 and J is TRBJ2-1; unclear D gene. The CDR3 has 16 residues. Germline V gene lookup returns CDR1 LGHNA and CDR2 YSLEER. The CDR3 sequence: CASNQDLSSSYNEQFF. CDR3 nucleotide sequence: TGCGCCAGCAACCAAGATTTGTCGAGCTCCTACAATGAGCAGTTCTTC.

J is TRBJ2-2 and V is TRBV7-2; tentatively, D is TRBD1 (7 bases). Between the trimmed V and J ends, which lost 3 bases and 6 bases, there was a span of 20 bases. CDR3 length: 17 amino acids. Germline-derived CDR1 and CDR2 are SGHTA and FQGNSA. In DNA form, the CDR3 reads TGTGCCAGCAGCTTCGCGGGACAGTCTTTTTCTTCCGGGGAGCTGTTTTTT. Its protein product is CASSFAGQSFSSGELFF.

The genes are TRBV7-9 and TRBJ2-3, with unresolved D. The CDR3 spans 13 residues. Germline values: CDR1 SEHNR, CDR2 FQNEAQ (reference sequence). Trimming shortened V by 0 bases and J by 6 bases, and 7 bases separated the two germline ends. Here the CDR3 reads CASSLARFDTQYF. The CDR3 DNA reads TGTGCCAGCAGCTTAGCGCGATTTGATACGCAGTATTTT.

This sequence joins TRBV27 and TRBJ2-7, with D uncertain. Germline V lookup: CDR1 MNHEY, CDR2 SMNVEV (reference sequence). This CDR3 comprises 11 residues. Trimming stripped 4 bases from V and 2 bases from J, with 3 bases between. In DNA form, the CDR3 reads TGTGCCAGCAGTTCGCCCTACGAGCAGTACTTC. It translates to CASSSPYEQYF.

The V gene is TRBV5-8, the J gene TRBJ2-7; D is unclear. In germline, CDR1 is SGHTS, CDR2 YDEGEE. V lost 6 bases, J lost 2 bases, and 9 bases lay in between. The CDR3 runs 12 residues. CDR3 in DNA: TGTGCCAGCAAAGACGGAGCCTACGAGCAGTACTTC. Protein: CASKDGAYEQYF.